This section outlines one T cell receptor beta chain sequence together with its context. These data come from a study of blood T cell repertoires in COVID-19. About the research overall: Sites in the United States, Italy and Spain provided acute and convalescent COVID-19 samples. Sample material is recorded as cDNA or gDNA derived from T cells, B-cell-depleted T cells, or PBMCs.

How the authors handled the data: Amplification from reference gene primers served as the basis for estimated nucleated cell counts. Only in-frame clones appear in the TCRdb table, and some are missing; sequencing was by immunoSEQ multiplex PCR. V and J calls and clone size come straight from that table; D and trimming were deduced from the DNA. The data hold about 34,000 clones, with 75% to 80% observed a single time. Source material: peripheral blood. The sequence was collected from a human donor in a cohort sampled during active COVID-19.

CDR3 DNA sequence: TGTGCCAGCTCCCAGGGACAAATCGACACCGGGGAGCTGTTTTTT. It codes for CASSQGQIDTGELFF. The chain is built from TRBV18 and TRBJ2-2; the D gene is possibly TRBD1 (6 bases). Germline-derived CDR1 and CDR2 are KGHSH and LQKENI. The CDR3 sequence is 15 residues long. Trimming removed 6 bases from V and 3 bases from J, with 14 bases in between. The variable domain in full, with the rest retrieved from reference TRBV18 and TRBJ2-2, is NAGVMQNPRHLVRRRGQEARLRCSPMKGHSHVYWYRQLPEEGLKFMVYLQKENIIDESGMPKERFSAEFPKEGPSILRIQQVVRGDSAAYFCASSQGQIDTGELFFGEGSRLTVL.